Shown below are 5 T cell receptor beta chains from a single sample sequenced in a study of cytomegalovirus exposure and HLA in healthy donors. Use of 60 Vbeta and 13 Jbeta primers characterized the PCR. TCRdb's table, derived via immunoSEQ multiplex PCR, lists solely in-frame clones and lacks some. This sample has about 110,000 clones, with roughly 71% found just once. Sequenced: PBMCs. Every receptor here comes from a middle-aged man in good health and CMV-seropositive.

This clone appeared a few times. The genes are TRBV2 and TRBJ2-7; D may be TRBD1 (6 bases). Germline V CDR1 and CDR2: SNHLY, FYNNEI. The CDR3 consists of 12 residues. V lost 6 bases to trimming and J lost 3 bases, with 9 bases between them. CDR3 bases: TGTGCCAGCAGGTTACAGGGCTACGAGCAGTACGTC. This translates into CASRLQGYEQYV.

The chain links TRBV13 to TRBJ2-2; possibly TRBD2 for D (6 bases). V was shortened by 5 bases and J by 0 bases, with 13 bases between the two germline ends. CDR3 size: 16 residues. Germline assignment: CDR1 PRHDT and CDR2 FYEKMQ (reference sequence). CDR3 bases: TGTGCCAGCAGCCTGGTGAGACTAGCGAACACCGGGGAGCTGTTTTTT. Protein product: CASSLVRLANTGELFF.

The V call is TRBV6-6, the J call TRBJ1-2, with 8 nucleotides matching TRBD1. The CDR3 is made up of 12 amino acids. The V segment lost 7 bases and the J segment 8 bases; nucleotides outside the gene matches: 6. Germline V gene lookup returns CDR1 MNHNY and CDR2 SVGAGI (reference sequence). The CDR3 here is CASTGQGGGYTF. Here the CDR3 DNA reads TGTGCCAGCACCGGACAGGGAGGCGGCTACACCTTC.

The genes are TRBV4-3 and TRBJ2-1; the match to TRBD2 covers 10 bases. Trimming took 1 base from V and 4 from J; bases not matched to a gene: 1. Germline-derived CDR1 and CDR2 are LGHNA and YSLEER. CDR3 length equals 15 residues. Written as DNA, the CDR3 is TGCGCCAGCAGCCAAGGAGCGGGAGGGTACAATGAGCAGTTCTTC. It codes for CASSQGAGGYNEQFF.

The J gene is TRBJ2-1, the V gene TRBV18; D is perhaps TRBD1 or TRBD2 (5 bases each). The germline V and J ends were trimmed by 6 bases and 9 bases, with 12 bases remaining between them. Germline-derived CDR1 and CDR2 are KGHSH and LQKENI. The CDR3 has 12 residues. CDR3 coding DNA: TGTGCCAGCTCCCCAGGGAGTCTTGAGCAGTTCTTC. It translates to CASSPGSLEQFF.